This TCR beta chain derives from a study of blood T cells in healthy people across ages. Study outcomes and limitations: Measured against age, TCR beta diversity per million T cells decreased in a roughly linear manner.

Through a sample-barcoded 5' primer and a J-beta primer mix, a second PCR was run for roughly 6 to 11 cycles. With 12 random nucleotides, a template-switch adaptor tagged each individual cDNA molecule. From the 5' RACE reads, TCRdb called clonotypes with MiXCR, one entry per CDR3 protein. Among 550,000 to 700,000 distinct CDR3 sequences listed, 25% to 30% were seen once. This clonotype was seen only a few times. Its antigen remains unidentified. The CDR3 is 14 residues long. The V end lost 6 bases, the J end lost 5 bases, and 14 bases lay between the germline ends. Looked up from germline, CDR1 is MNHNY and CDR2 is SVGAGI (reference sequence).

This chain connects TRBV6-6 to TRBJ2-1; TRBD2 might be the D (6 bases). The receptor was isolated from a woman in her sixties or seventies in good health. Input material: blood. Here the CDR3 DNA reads TGTGCCAGCAGGGGAACGAGCGGGCACAATGAGCAGTTCTTC. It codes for CASRGTSGHNEQFF.